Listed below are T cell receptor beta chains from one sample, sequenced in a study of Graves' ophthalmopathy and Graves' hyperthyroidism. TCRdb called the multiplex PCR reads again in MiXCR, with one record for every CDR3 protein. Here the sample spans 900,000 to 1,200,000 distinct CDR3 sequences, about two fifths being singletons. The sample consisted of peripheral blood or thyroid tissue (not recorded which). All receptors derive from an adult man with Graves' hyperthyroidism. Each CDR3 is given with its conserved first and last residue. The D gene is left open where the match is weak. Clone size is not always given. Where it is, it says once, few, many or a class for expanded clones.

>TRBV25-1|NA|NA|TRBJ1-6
TGTGCCAGCGTTGGAGGCCCACCTTCACCCCTCCACTTT
CASVGGPPSPLHF
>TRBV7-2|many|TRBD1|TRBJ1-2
TGTGCCAGCAGCTCCGACAGGGGAGATGGCTACACCTTC
CASSSDRGDGYTF
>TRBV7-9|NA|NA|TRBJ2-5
TGTGCCAGCAGCTTGGCACAGCAACAAGAGACCCAGTACTTC
CASSLAQQQETQYF
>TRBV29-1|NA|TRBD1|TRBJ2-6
TGCAGCGTTTACCCGGGACAGGGGGCCTCTAGCTCTGGGGCCAACGTCCTGACTTTC
CSVYPGQGASSSGANVLTF
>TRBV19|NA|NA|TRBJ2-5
TGTGCCAGTAGTAGAAGACTCGGGACTCCTGGGTACCAAGAGACCCAGTACTTC
CASSRRLGTPGYQETQYF
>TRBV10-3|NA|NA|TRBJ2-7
TGTGCCATCAGTAAGTCGGGACATGGGACCTACGAGCAGTACTTC
CAISKSGHGTYEQYF
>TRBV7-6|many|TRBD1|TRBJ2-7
TGTGCCAGCAGCTTACCGGGACAGGACACCTACGAGCAGTACTTC
CASSLPGQDTYEQYF
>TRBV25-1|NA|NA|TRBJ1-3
TGTGCCAGCGTTGAGCGATTAGGTTCTGGAAACACCATATATTTT
CASVERLGSGNTIYF
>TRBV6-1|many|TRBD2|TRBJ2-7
TGTGCCAGCAGACACAGCAGACTAGCGGGACCCTACGAGCAGTACTTC
CASRHSRLAGPYEQYF
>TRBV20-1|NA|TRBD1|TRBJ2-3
TGCAGTGCGGTAGATCTCACAGGGGCAGATACGCAGTATTTT
CSAVDLTGADTQYF
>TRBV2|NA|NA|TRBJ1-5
TGTGCCAGCAGTTACTCGGTCGAGGGCAGTCAGCCCCAGCATTTT
CASSYSVEGSQPQHF
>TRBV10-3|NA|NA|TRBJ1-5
TGTGCCATCAGTGAGGGAAAAAGGGGAACCTTAGACCAGCCCCAGCATTTT
CAISEGKRGTLDQPQHF
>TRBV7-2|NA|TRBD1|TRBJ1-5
TGTGCCAGCCGTTTACAGGGGGCAAGCAATCAGCCCCAGCATTTT
CASRLQGASNQPQHF
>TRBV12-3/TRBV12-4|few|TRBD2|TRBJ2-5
TGTGCCAGCAGTCGGACTAGCGGGAGCGGGACCCAGTACTTC
CASSRTSGSGTQYF
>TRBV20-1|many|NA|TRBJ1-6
TGCAGTGCTAGTAACACAAGATATAATTCACCCCTCCACTTT
CSASNTRYNSPLHF
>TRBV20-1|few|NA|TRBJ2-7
TGCAGTGCTAGAGGGCAGGGGAATCCCTACGAGCAGTACTTC
CSARGQGNPYEQYF
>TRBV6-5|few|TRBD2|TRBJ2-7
TGTGCCAGCAGCGAACGAAGTTGGATGACTAGCGAGCAACATTACGAGCAGTACTTC
CASSERSWMTSEQHYEQYF
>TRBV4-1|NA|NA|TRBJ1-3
TGCGCCAGCAGCCAATACTCTGGAAACACCATATATTTT
CASSQYSGNTIYF
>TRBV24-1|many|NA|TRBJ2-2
TGTGCCACAGGGGATTACGGCGGGGAGCTGTTTTTT
CATGDYGGELFF
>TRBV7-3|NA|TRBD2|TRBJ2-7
TGTGCCAGCAGCTTAGGGACTAGCAGTGGGGACGAGCAGTACTTC
CASSLGTSSGDEQYF
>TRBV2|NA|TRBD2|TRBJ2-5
TGTGCCTACAGTTGGACTAGAGAGAAAGAGACCCAGTACTTC
CAYSWTREKETQYF
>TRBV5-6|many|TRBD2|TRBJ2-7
TGTGCCAGCAGCACCGGACTAGCGGGGAGCTCCTACGAGCAGTACTTC
CASSTGLAGSSYEQYF
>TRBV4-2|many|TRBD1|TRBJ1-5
TGTGCCAGCAGCCAAGATCTCCAGGGGGGGCGGCAGCCCCAGCATTTT
CASSQDLQGGRQPQHF
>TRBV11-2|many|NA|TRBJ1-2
TGTGCCAGCAGCTCAGAGAACTATGGCTACACCTTC
CASSSENYGYTF
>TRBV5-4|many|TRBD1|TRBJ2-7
TGTGCCAGCAGCACAGGACAGGGCGCCTACGAGCAGTACTTC
CASSTGQGAYEQYF
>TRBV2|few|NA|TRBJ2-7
TGTGCCAGCAGACTTGGGACCAGCAGTTCCTACGAGCAGTACTTC
CASRLGTSSSYEQYF
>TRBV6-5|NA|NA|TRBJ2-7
TGTGCCAGCAGTTACTCGTCCCCACACTCCTACGAGCAGTACTTC
CASSYSSPHSYEQYF
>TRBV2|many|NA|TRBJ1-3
TGTGCCAGCAGTGAAATACCAAGAAACACCATATATTTT
CASSEIPRNTIYF
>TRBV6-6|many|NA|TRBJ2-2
TGTGCCAGTCATGAGAACACCGGGGAGCTGTTTTTT
CASHENTGELFF
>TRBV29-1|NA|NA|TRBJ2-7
TGCAGCTTAGTTATGGGGGTCGAGCAGTACTTC
CSLVMGVEQYF
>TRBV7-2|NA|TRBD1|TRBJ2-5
TGTGCCAGCAGCCCAGAACGGGACAGGGGTTCGGAAGAGACCCAGTACTTC
CASSPERDRGSEETQYF
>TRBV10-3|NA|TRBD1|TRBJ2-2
TGTGCCATCAGTGGGGGACAGGGGGCGAACACCGGGGAGCTGTTTTTT
CAISGGQGANTGELFF
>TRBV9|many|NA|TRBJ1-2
TGTGCCAGCAGCCCCCGTCCCGTGAGTACGGACGGCTACACCTTC
CASSPRPVSTDGYTF
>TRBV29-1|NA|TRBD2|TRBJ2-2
TGCAGCGTTGAGACTAGCGGAACAGCCGGGGAGCTGTTTTTT
CSVETSGTAGELFF
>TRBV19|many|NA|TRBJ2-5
TGTGCCAGTAGGAGGCAGGGGAGGAGTGAGACCCAGTACTTC
CASRRQGRSETQYF
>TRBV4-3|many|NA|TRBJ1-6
TGCGCCAGCAGCCAAGAAGGGGCCGTTTCACCCCTCCACTTT
CASSQEGAVSPLHF
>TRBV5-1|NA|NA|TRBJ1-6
TGCGCCAGCAGGGGACGTCGCCTTAATTCACCCCTCCACTTT
CASRGRRLNSPLHF
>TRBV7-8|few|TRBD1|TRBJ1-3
TGTGCCAGCAGCGAAAGGACAGGGGGCATCTCTGGAAACACCATATATTTT
CASSERTGGISGNTIYF
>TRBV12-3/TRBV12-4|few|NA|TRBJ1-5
TGTGCCAGCAGCCGAGCCCAGGGAGAGGGCAATCAGCCCCAGCATTTT
CASSRAQGEGNQPQHF
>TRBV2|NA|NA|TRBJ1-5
TGTGCCAGCGTTGCTCGGGGGGAGAATCAGCCCCAGCATTTT
CASVARGENQPQHF
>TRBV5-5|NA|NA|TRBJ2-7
TGTGCCAGCAAGGGGACCTACGAGCAGTACTTC
CASKGTYEQYF
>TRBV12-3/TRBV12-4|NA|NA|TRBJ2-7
TGTGCCAGCAGTTTGGAGGGCATGGGCTACGAGCAGTACTTC
CASSLEGMGYEQYF
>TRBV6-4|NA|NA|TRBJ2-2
TGTGCCAGCAGTATTAGGGGAGGATACACCGGGGAGCTGTTTTTT
CASSIRGGYTGELFF
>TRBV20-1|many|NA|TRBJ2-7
TGCAGTGCCTTGGGGACACCCTCCTACGAGCAGTACTTC
CSALGTPSYEQYF
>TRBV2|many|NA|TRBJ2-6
TGTGCCAGCAGTGAACCTACAGGGTCCGTTCAGGGGGCCAACGTCCTGACTTTC
CASSEPTGSVQGANVLTF
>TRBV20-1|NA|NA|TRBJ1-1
TGCAGTGCTGACGCTAGGGGGAGCACTGAAGCTTTCTTT
CSADARGSTEAFF
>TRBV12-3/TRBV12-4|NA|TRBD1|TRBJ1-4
TGTGCCAGCAGTAGGACAGGGCAAAAACTGTTTTTT
CASSRTGQKLFF
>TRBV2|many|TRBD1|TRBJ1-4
TGTGCCAGCAGTGATTGGACAGGGGCTAATGAAAAACTGTTTTTT
CASSDWTGANEKLFF
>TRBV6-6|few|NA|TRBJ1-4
TGTGCCAGCATCCAGGACCCTAATAATGAAAAACTGTTTTTT
CASIQDPNNEKLFF
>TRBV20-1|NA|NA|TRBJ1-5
TGCAGTGCTAGAGACCCTAACAGTTTGAATCAGCCCCAGCATTTT
CSARDPNSLNQPQHF
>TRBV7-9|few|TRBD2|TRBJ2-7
TGTGCCAGCAGTCAAAGCCCACTAGCGGGAGAGGACGAGCAGTACTTC
CASSQSPLAGEDEQYF
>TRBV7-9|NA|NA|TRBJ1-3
TGTGCCAGCAGCTTCTCCCGCGGGCCCCAGAACACCATATATTTT
CASSFSRGPQNTIYF
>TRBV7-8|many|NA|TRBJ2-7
TGTGCCAGCAGCTTATTGGCCAGCTACGAGCAGTACTTC
CASSLLASYEQYF
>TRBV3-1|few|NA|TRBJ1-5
TGTGCCAGCAGCCAAGATCTTGGCCAGCATCAGCCCCAGCATTTT
CASSQDLGQHQPQHF
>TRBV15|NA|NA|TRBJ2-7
TGTGCCACCAGCAGAGATACGAGCTTGTACGAGCAGTACTTC
CATSRDTSLYEQYF